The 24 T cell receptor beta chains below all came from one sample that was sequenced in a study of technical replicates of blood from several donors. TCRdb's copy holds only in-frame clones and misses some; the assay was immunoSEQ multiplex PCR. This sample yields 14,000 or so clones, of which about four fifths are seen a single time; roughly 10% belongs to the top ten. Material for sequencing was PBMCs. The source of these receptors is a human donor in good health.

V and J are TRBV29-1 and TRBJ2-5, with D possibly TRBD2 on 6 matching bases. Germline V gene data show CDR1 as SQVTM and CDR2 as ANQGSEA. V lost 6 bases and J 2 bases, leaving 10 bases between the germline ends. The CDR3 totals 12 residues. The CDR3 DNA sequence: TGCAGCGTAGGGCGGGAACAAGAGACCCAGTACTTC. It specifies CSVGREQETQYF.

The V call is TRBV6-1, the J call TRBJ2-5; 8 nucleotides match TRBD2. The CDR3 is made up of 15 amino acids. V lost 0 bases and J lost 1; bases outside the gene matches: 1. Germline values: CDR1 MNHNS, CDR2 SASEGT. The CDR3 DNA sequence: TGTGCCAGCAGTGAAGCGGCGGGAGGCCAAGAGACCCAGTACTTC. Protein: CASSEAAGGQETQYF.

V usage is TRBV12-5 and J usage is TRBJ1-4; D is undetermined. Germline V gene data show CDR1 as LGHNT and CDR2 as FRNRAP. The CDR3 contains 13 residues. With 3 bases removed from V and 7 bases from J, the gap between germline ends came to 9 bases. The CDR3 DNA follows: TGTGCTAGTGGTTTAGGAGTTGGTGAAAAACTGTTTTTT. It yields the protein CASGLGVGEKLFF.

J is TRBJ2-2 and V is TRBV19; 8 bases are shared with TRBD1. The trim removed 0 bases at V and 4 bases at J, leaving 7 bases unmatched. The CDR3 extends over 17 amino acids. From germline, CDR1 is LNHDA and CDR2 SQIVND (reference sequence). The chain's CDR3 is CASSIDHRGSGTGELFF. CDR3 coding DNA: TGTGCCAGTAGTATAGATCACAGGGGGTCGGGCACCGGGGAGCTGTTTTTT.

The CDR3 protein is CASSLPGLDLVEQYF. The CDR3 coding sequence is TGTGCCAGTAGTTTACCGGGACTAGATCTTGTCGAGCAGTACTTC. The chain links TRBV19 to TRBJ2-7; 8 positions match TRBD2. The length of the CDR3 is 15 residues. Germline V gene data show CDR1 as LNHDA and CDR2 as SQIVND (reference sequence). V dropped 5 bases and J dropped 6; count of bases not matched to a gene: 12.

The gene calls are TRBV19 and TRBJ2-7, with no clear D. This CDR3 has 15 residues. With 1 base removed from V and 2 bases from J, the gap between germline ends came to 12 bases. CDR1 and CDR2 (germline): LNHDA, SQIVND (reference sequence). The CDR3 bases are TGTGCCAGTAGTATAGGACACATCCAACCCTACGAGCAGTACTTC. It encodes CASSIGHIQPYEQYF. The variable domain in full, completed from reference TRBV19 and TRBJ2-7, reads DGGITQSPKYLFRKEGQNVTLSCEQNLNHDAMYWYRQDPGQGLRLIYYSQIVNDFQKGDIAEGYSVSREKKESFPLTVTSAQKNPTAFYLCASSIGHIQPYEQYFGPGTRLTVT.

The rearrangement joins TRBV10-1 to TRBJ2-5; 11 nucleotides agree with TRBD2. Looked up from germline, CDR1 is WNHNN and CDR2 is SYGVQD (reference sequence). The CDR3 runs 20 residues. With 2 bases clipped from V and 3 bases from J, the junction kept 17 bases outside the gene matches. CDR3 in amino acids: CASSEGGETGSGRAEETQYF. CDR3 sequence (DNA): TGCGCCAGCAGTGAGGGGGGTGAAACGGGTAGCGGGAGGGCGGAAGAGACCCAGTACTTC.

The CDR3 here is CASSSGQGRETQYF. For the CDR3, the DNA is TGTGCCAGCAGCTCGGGACAGGGGAGAGAGACCCAGTACTTC. V gene TRBV7-3 combines with J gene TRBJ2-5; 10 nucleotides align to TRBD1. Germline V CDR1 and CDR2: SGHTA, FQGTGA. This CDR3 comprises 14 residues. The J segment lost 4 bases and the V segment lost 4 bases, leaving 3 bases of the junction unmatched.

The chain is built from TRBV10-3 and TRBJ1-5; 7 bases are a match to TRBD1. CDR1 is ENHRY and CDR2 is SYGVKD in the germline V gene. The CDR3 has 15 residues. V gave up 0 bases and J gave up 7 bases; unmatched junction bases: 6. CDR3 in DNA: TGTGCCATCAGTGAGTCACGACAGGGAGAACAGCCCCAGCATTTT. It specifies CAISESRQGEQPQHF.

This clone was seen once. The CDR3 DNA reads TGTGCCAGCAGTTACGACAGCAAGCAGTTCTTC. Translated: CASSYDSKQFF. The chain carries TRBV28 and TRBJ2-1; tentatively, D is TRBD1 (5 bases). Germline lookup yields CDR1 MDHEN and CDR2 SYDVKM. There are 11 residues in the CDR3. V lost 4 bases and J lost 11, with 9 bases in between. Looking up the rest from reference TRBV28 and TRBJ2-1 gives the full variable domain: DVKVTQSSRYLVKRTGEKVFLECVQDMDHENMFWYRQDPGLGLRLIYFSYDVKMKEKGDIPEGYSVSREKKERFSLILESASTNQTSMYLCASSYDSKQFFGPGTRLTVL.

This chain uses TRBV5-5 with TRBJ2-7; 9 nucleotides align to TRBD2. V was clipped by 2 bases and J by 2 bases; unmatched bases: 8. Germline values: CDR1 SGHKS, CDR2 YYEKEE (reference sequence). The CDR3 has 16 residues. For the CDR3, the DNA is TGTGCCAGCAGCTTCGGCCTAGCGGGATTAACCTACGAGCAGTACTTC. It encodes CASSFGLAGLTYEQYF.

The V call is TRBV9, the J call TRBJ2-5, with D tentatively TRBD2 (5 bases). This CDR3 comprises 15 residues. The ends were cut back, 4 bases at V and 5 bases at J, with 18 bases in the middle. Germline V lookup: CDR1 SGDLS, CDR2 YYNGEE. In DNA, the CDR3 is TGTGCCAGCAGCACCAATGGACTGGGAGCGGAGACCCAGTACTTC. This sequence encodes CASSTNGLGAETQYF.

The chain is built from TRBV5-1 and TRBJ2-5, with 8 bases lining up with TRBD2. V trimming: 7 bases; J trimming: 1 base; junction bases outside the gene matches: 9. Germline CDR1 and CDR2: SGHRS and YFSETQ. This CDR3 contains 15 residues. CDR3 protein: CASALSGRGQETQYF. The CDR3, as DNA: TGCGCCAGCGCGCTCAGCGGGAGAGGCCAAGAGACCCAGTACTTC.

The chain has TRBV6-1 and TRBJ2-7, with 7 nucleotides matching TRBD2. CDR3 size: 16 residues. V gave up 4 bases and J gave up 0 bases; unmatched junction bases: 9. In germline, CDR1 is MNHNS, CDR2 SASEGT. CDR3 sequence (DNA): TGTGCCAGCAGTGGGGGAGGGGACCTGAGCTCCTACGAGCAGTACTTC. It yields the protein CASSGGGDLSSYEQYF.

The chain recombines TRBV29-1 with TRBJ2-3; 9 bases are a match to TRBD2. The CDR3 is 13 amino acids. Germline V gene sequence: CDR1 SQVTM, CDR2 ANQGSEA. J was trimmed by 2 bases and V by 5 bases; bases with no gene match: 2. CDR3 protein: CSVLAGDTDTQYF. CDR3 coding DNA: TGCAGCGTTTTAGCGGGAGACACAGATACGCAGTATTTT.

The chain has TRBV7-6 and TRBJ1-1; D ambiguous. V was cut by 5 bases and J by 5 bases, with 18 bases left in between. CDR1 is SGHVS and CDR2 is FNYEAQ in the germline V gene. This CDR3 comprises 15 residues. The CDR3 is CASSPTRGAGTEAFF. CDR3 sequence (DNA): TGTGCCAGCAGCCCAACTCGGGGAGCGGGGACTGAAGCTTTCTTT.

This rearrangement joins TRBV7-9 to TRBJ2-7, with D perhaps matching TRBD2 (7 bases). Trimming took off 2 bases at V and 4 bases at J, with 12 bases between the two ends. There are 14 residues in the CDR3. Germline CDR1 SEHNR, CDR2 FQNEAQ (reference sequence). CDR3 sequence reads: CASSLSGTTYEQYF. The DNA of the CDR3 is TGTGCCAGCAGCTTAAGCGGGACAACTTACGAGCAGTACTTC.

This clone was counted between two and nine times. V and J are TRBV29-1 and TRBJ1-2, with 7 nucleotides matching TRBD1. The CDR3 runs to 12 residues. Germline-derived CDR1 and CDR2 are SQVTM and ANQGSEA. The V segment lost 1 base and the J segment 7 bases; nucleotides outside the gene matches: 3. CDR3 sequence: CSVEGTGAGYTF. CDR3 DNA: TGCAGCGTTGAAGGTACAGGGGCTGGCTACACCTTC.

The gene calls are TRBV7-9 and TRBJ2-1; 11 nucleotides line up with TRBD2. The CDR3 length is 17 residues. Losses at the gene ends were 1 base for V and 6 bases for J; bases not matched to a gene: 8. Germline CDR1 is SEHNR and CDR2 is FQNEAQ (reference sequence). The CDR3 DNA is TGTGCCAGCAGCTTAGGTGTACTAGCGGGAGCGGGCAATGAGCAGTTCTTC. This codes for CASSLGVLAGAGNEQFF.

CDR3 residues: CASSLGGGRGITGELFF. The CDR3 DNA is TGTGCCAGCAGCTTAGGGGGGGGCCGTGGGATCACCGGGGAGCTGTTTTTT. The chain employs TRBV7-9 and TRBJ2-2; the D gene is possibly TRBD2 (7 bases). Between the trimmed V and J ends, which lost 1 base and 4 bases, there was a span of 16 bases. This CDR3 contains 17 residues. The germline CDR1 and CDR2 sequences are SEHNR and FQNEAQ (reference sequence).

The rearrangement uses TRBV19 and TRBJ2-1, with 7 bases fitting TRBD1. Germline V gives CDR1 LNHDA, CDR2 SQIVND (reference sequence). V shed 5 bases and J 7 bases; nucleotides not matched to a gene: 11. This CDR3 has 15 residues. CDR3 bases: TGTGCCAGTAGTCAAGACAGGGCGTCAATAAATGAGCAGTTCTTC. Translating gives CASSQDRASINEQFF. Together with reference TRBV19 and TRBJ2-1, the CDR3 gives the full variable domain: DGGITQSPKYLFRKEGQNVTLSCEQNLNHDAMYWYRQDPGQGLRLIYYSQIVNDFQKGDIAEGYSVSREKKESFPLTVTSAQKNPTAFYLCASSQDRASINEQFFGPGTRLTVL.

The CDR3 loop reads CASSTGTGYYGYTF. DNA of the CDR3: TGTGCCAGTAGTACCGGGACAGGGTACTATGGCTACACCTTC. This sequence joins TRBV19 and TRBJ1-2, with 9 bases aligning to TRBD1. V lost 4 bases, J lost 3 bases, and 3 bases stayed unmatched. CDR1 LNHDA and CDR2 SQIVND come from the germline V gene (reference sequence). The CDR3 has 14 residues.

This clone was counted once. CDR3 sequence reads: CASSPLGGYEQYF. The CDR3 DNA reads TGTGCCAGCAGCCCACTCGGGGGTTACGAGCAGTACTTC. The rearrangement joins TRBV13 to TRBJ2-7, with D tentatively TRBD2 (6 bases). The CDR3 totals 13 residues. V shed 5 bases and J shed 4 bases, with 12 bases lying between them. Germline V gene sequence: CDR1 PRHDT, CDR2 FYEKMQ (reference sequence).

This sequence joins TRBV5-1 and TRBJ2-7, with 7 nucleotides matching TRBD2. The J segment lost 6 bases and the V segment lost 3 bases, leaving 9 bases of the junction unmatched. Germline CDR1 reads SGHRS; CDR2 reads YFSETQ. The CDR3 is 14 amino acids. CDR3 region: CASSWGGLGTEQYF. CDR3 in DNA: TGCGCCAGCAGCTGGGGTGGACTAGGCACCGAGCAGTACTTC.